This is a list of T cell receptor beta chains from one sample in a study of T cells in Graves' hyperthyroidism and ophthalmopathy. TCRdb ran MiXCR on the multiplex PCR reads and lists one entry per CDR3 protein. This sample has roughly 380,000 distinct CDR3 sequences, with about a fifth found just once. Input material: blood. The receptors originated from a woman aged 18-29 years with Graves' hyperthyroidism. The conserved cysteine and the conserved F or W are not part of the CDR3 here. Each record gives: V gene, J gene, CDR3 protein.

>TRBV6-1|TRBJ2-5
ASSDGWTMYQETQY
>TRBV18|TRBJ1-2
ASSPPVRDSSYGHT
>TRBV20-1|TRBJ1-6
SATDPQGVDSPLH
>TRBV6-5|TRBJ1-2
ASSYDPENYGYT
>TRBV6-1|TRBJ2-5
ASSQDLAVETQY
>TRBV6-2/TRBV6-3|TRBJ2-2
ASSYSDGWDNATNTGELF
>TRBV5-1|TRBJ2-7
ASSLDTGTGGEQY
>TRBV29-1|TRBJ2-7
SARTSTLGEQY
>TRBV6-5|TRBJ1-2
ATWTVPGYT
>TRBV28|TRBJ1-2
ASSRGAANYGYT
>TRBV5-1|TRBJ1-2
ASSLVAGENYGYT